Sequencing of this T cell receptor (beta chain) was carried out in a study of vaccination and CD4 T cells after COVID-19. The overall study: Recovered patients in the cohort numbered six men and four women, two of them Hispanic. Cellular stimulation was performed using overlapping spike peptides derived from SARS-CoV-2, HCoV-NL63, HCoV-OC43 and HCoV-229E.

Once obtained from cultured CD4+ T cells, the DNA was sequenced using the Oncomine TCR Beta short-read assay. Genomic DNA was extracted from cultured CD4+ T cells. TCRdb recomputed calls from the PCR reads with MiXCR, one row per CDR3 protein. Of about 10,000 distinct CDR3 sequences detected, 34% appear once; the ten largest clones hold 15%. The sample holds a few counts of this clonotype. The antigen remains unidentified. The treatment was: approximately 11-day PBMC culture with coronavirus spike peptide pools or control peptides (ViraFEST assay). Before the COVID-19 pandemic (2011-2018), CD4+ T cells were obtained from the unexposed donor. Peptide-pool expansion of antigen-specific T cells preceded TCR sequencing in ViraFEST. CDR3 size: 14 residues. The germline CDR1 and CDR2 sequences are LNHDA and SQIVND (reference sequence). The V end was cut by 6 bases, the J end by 5 bases, with 13 bases between.

The TCR comes from a human donor in good health. Sample: CD4+ T cells from blood, cultured in vitro. The genes are TRBV19 and TRBJ2-2, with a tentative D call TRBD1 (5 bases). In DNA, the CDR3 is TGTGCCAGTAGAGGTGGGGCTTGGACCGGGGAGCTGTTTTTT. This codes for CASRGGAWTGELFF.